The 6 T cell receptor beta chains presented below share a single source sample, sequenced in a study of T-cell reconstitution after alpha-beta-depleted transplantation in children (dated by TCRdb to the mid-2010s). The receptor library was made with PCR. Sequencing took place on an Illumina HiSeq 2500. Molecular barcoding was employed in the preparation of TCR libraries, with unique molecular identifiers being used to normalize TCRbeta repertoire quantification. Using fastp at Q25 and MiXCR, TCRdb reprocessed the public reads and kept productive beta chains. Merged by CDR3 protein, the rows form single entries marked with the most common genes and DNA. The sample yields 200,000 to 300,000 distinct CDR3 sequences; roughly 7.7% were counted once. The ten biggest clones cover roughly 5.8% of the sample. Interpreted using the paper, the treatment or condition label stands for: allogeneic hematopoietic cell transplantation with graft depleted of TCRalphabeta T cells and CD19 B cells.

This material consisted of PBMCs, mostly from graft donor cells, taken 180 days after TCRalphabeta/CD19-depleted stem cell transplant. These receptors originate from a male patient younger than 18 who had a stem cell transplant for acute lymphoblastic leukemia, so the T cells may come from the graft donor.

This clonotype was recorded at least ten times. DNA of the CDR3: TGCAGTGCCCAACTAGCGGGGGGCAACAATGAGCAGTTCTTC. The encoded protein is CSAQLAGGNNEQFF. V and J are TRBV20-1 and TRBJ2-1, with 12 bases identical to TRBD2. CDR1 is DFQATT and CDR2 is SNEGSKA in the germline V gene (reference sequence). Trimming removed 6 bases from V and 5 bases from J; junction bases left unmatched: 5. This CDR3 has 14 amino acids.

This clonotype was counted between two and nine times. This sequence joins TRBV20-1 and TRBJ2-7; D might be TRBD1 (6 bases). This CDR3 is 16 amino acids long. V was clipped by 2 bases and J by 3 bases, with 20 bases between them. Germline V gene sequence: CDR1 DFQATT, CDR2 SNEGSKA (reference sequence). The CDR3 protein is CSARRLHRVNLYEQYF. In DNA form, the CDR3 reads TGCAGTGCTAGAAGGCTTCACAGGGTCAACCTCTACGAGCAGTACTTC.

V gene TRBV2 combines with J gene TRBJ2-7, with 10 bases lining up with TRBD2. The ends lost 5 bases at V and 8 bases at J; junction bases unmatched: 9. The CDR3 consists of 14 residues. Per germline, CDR1 SNHLY and CDR2 FYNNEI. The chain's CDR3 is CASSPGLAPRQQYF. The DNA of the CDR3 is TGTGCCAGCAGTCCGGGACTAGCGCCGAGACAGCAGTACTTC. The full variable domain, with the rest looked up from reference TRBV2 and TRBJ2-7, is EPEVTQTPSHQVTQMGQEVILRCVPISNHLYFYWYRQILGQKVEFLVSFYNNEISEKSEIFDDQFSVERPDGSNFTLKIRSTKLEDSAMYFCASSPGLAPRQQYFGPGTRLTVT.

At least ten counts were recorded for this clonotype. The V call is TRBV12-3 or TRBV12-4, the J call TRBJ2-2; D unresolved. The CDR3 loop spans 16 amino acids. V gave up 6 bases and J gave up 0 bases, with 14 bases separating them. In DNA form, the CDR3 reads TGTGCCAGCAGCACCCCCCAGGCCGCGAACACCGGGGAGCTGTTTTTT. This gives the protein CASSTPQAANTGELFF.

This clonotype was observed at least ten times. This chain connects TRBV20-1 to TRBJ1-1; D gene ambiguous. The CDR3 consists of 14 residues. Germline values: CDR1 DFQATT, CDR2 SNEGSKA (reference sequence). V lost 1 base and J 4 bases, leaving 13 bases between the germline ends. This CDR3 reads CSARGGDGRTEAFF. DNA for the CDR3: TGCAGTGCTAGAGGGGGAGATGGACGCACTGAAGCTTTCTTT.

This clonotype was counted at least ten times. The rearrangement joins TRBV28 to TRBJ1-5; no definite D call. Germline-derived CDR1 and CDR2 are MDHEN and SYDVKM. The V and J ends lost 8 bases and 7 bases respectively, with 15 bases between them. The length of the CDR3 is 13 residues. In DNA, the CDR3 is TGTGCCAGCGTTCAAGGGATTAAGCAGCCCCAGCATTTT. The encoded protein is CASVQGIKQPQHF.